The 3 T cell receptor beta chains below were found in one sample sequenced in a study of blood T cells in healthy people across ages. A second PCR of about 7 to 12 cycles used a sample-barcoded 5' primer and a J-beta primer mix. TCRdb re-called the 5' RACE reads with MiXCR, one entry per CDR3 protein. The data contain roughly 800,000 distinct CDR3 sequences, 36% of them singletons. Sequencing was carried out using blood. The receptors shown here come from a man between 18 and 29 years old in good health.

This clonotype was picked up a small number of times. The chain links TRBV4-3 to TRBJ1-6; D may be TRBD1 (5 bases). The CDR3 extends over 15 amino acids. Germline loops: CDR1 LGHNA, CDR2 YSLEER. Trimming took 3 bases from V and 7 from J, leaving 13 bases between them. The DNA for the CDR3 is TGCGCCAGCAGCCAGCTACAGGTTTCGAATTCACCCCTCCACTTT. Residues: CASSQLQVSNSPLHF.

This chain connects TRBV20-1 to TRBJ1-5; a weak D match, TRBD1 (5 bases). The germline V gene has CDR1 DFQATT and CDR2 SNEGSKA (reference sequence). There are 16 residues in the CDR3. Trimming cost V 0 bases and J 0 bases, with 12 bases left between them. The CDR3 sequence is CSARDSAGNSNQPQHF. CDR3 DNA: TGCAGTGCTAGAGATAGCGCAGGGAATAGCAATCAGCCCCAGCATTTT.

This clonotype showed up just a few times. The rearrangement links TRBV14 to TRBJ1-2; no reliable D call. CDR3 size: 13 residues. Per the germline V gene, CDR1 is SGHDN and CDR2 is FVKESK. V was pared by 4 bases and J by 8 bases, with 14 bases between. The CDR3 here is CASSPRSGTGYTF. Written as DNA, the CDR3 is TGTGCCAGCAGCCCGAGGTCAGGAACCGGCTACACCTTC.